Below are 20 T cell receptor beta chains sequenced from a single sample in a study of cytomegalovirus exposure and HLA in healthy donors. The PCR contained 60 Vbeta and 13 Jbeta primers. Profiled with immunoSEQ multiplex PCR; TCRdb holds only in-frame clones, not every one. The table has more than 150,000 clones, more than 75% seen once. The sample was PBMCs. The source is a girl under three years old in good health and CMV-seronegative.

The chain has TRBV4-3 and TRBJ2-7; TRBD2 agrees at 7 bases. The CDR3 covers 15 residues. Germline-derived CDR1 and CDR2 are LGHNA and YSLEER. J gave up 1 base and V 3 bases, and 6 bases lay outside the gene matches. The CDR3 DNA reads TGCGCCAGCAGCCAGGGGCCTAGCGGTTCCTACGAGCAGTACTTC. Encoded protein: CASSQGPSGSYEQYF.

The chain combines TRBV6-5 with TRBJ2-2, with D possibly matching TRBD2 (7 bases). The CDR3 is made up of 14 amino acids. Trimming removed 5 bases from V and 1 base from J, with 8 bases in between. The V gene's germline CDR1 is MNHEY and CDR2 SVGAGI. The CDR3 sequence is CASSRGGNTGELFF. The CDR3 DNA is TGTGCCAGCAGTAGGGGGGGGAACACCGGGGAGCTGTTTTTT.

The sample holds a few counts of this clone. This sequence joins TRBV5-1 and TRBJ2-5, with a weak D call TRBD2 (6 bases). The CDR3 is made up of 16 amino acids. Germline V gene data show CDR1 as SGHRS and CDR2 as YFSETQ. Trimming removed 0 bases from V and 1 base from J, with 13 bases in between. The CDR3, as DNA: TGCGCCAGCAGCTTGGAACCCCCGGGACTCCAAGAGACCCAGTACTTC. Its translation is CASSLEPPGLQETQYF. The whole variable domain, filled in from reference TRBV5-1 and TRBJ2-5, reads KAGVTQTPRYLIKTRGQQVTLSCSPISGHRSVSWYQQTPGQGLQFLFEYFSETQRNKGNFPGRFSGRQFSNSRSEMNVSTLELGDSALYLCASSLEPPGLQETQYFGPGTRLLVL.

The chain is built from TRBV11-2 and TRBJ2-2; D perhaps matches TRBD1 (6 bases). Germline V gives CDR1 SGHAT, CDR2 FQNNGV. The V and J ends lost 5 bases and 4 bases respectively, with 11 bases between them. The CDR3 runs to 14 residues. The CDR3 region has the DNA TGTGCCAGCAGCCCGCAGGGGTTCACCGGGGAGCTGTTTTTT. Translated: CASSPQGFTGELFF.

This chain connects TRBV10-3 to TRBJ2-1; TRBD2 aligns across 8 bases. Looked up from germline, CDR1 is ENHRY and CDR2 is SYGVKD. The CDR3 extends over 13 amino acids. V gave up 8 bases and J gave up 8 bases; unmatched junction bases: 8. CDR3 DNA sequence: TGTGCCATCGGACTAGCTTTAATCGATGAGCAGTTCTTC. Residues: CAIGLALIDEQFF.

The chain recombines TRBV19 with TRBJ2-1, with a weak D call TRBD1 (5 bases). The germline V and J ends were trimmed by 6 bases and 2 bases, with 17 bases remaining between them. Germline V gene sequence: CDR1 LNHDA, CDR2 SQIVND (reference sequence). The CDR3 is 16 residues long. The CDR3 spells CASRPPTGSPYNEQFF. Here the CDR3 DNA reads TGTGCCAGTAGACCGCCCACAGGTAGCCCCTACAATGAGCAGTTCTTC.

Regarding this clone: The sample holds other DNA sequences that translate to the same CDR3. In DNA form, the CDR3 reads TGTGCCAGCTCACCGGGACTAGCGGGAGAAGAGACCCAGTACTTC. Translating it yields CASSPGLAGEETQYF. The chain uses TRBV18 and TRBJ2-5, with 14 nucleotides matching TRBD2. This CDR3 contains 15 residues. Germline loops: CDR1 KGHSH, CDR2 LQKENI. V lost 3 bases, J lost 3 bases, and 0 bases stayed unmatched.

This clone was seen only a few times. The rearrangement uses TRBV6-6 and TRBJ2-7; 10 nucleotides agree with TRBD1. CDR3 length: 14 amino acids. In germline, CDR1 is MNHNY, CDR2 SVGAGI (reference sequence). J lost 2 bases, V lost 6 bases, and 4 bases had no gene match. The CDR3 loop is CASSPGQGAYEQYF. CDR3 in DNA: TGTGCCAGCAGCCCCGGACAGGGGGCCTACGAGCAGTACTTC.

The V gene is TRBV2, the J gene TRBJ2-5, with TRBD2 as a possible D gene (5 bases). CDR3 size: 14 residues. Germline values: CDR1 SNHLY, CDR2 FYNNEI. The V end lost 8 bases, the J end lost 2 bases, and 15 bases lay between the germline ends. In nucleotides, the CDR3 is TGTGCCAGCCCAACTAGTACCTCACAAGAGACCCAGTACTTC. Translated, it gives CASPTSTSQETQYF.

This chain uses TRBV19 with TRBJ1-2; 8 bases align to TRBD1. The V gene end was trimmed by 8 bases and the J gene end by 8 bases; junction bases not matched to a gene: 10. Per germline, CDR1 LNHDA and CDR2 SQIVND (reference sequence). This CDR3 is 13 amino acids long. The CDR3 DNA is TGTGCCAGTCGGACAGGGCCCTTCCGCGGCTACACCTTC. Translated: CASRTGPFRGYTF.

The V and J genes are TRBV5-1 and TRBJ2-3; perhaps TRBD2 as D (7 bases). CDR3 length equals 14 residues. Trimming took 2 bases from V and 6 from J, leaving 13 bases between them. Per germline, CDR1 SGHRS and CDR2 YFSETQ. Here the CDR3 DNA reads TGCGCCAGCAGCTTTGGGGGGGCAGAGGATACGCAGTATTTT. As protein: CASSFGGAEDTQYF.

The chain carries TRBV7-9 and TRBJ2-1, with 8 bases lining up with TRBD1. Germline trimming cut 1 base from V and 7 bases from J; bases unmatched to any gene: 9. The CDR3 has 16 residues. Germline loops: CDR1 SEHNR, CDR2 FQNEAQ (reference sequence). CDR3 DNA sequence: TGTGCCAGCAGCTTAGGGCCCGGGACAGGTAGGAATGAGCAGTTCTTC. This translates into CASSLGPGTGRNEQFF.

This chain links TRBV7-8 with TRBJ2-7; 10 positions match TRBD2. This CDR3 has 16 amino acids. V lost 5 bases and J lost 2; bases outside the gene matches: 9. Germline assignment: CDR1 SGHVS and CDR2 FQNEAQ. This CDR3 is CASSPWTSGGAYEQYF. The CDR3 nucleotides read TGTGCCAGCAGCCCCTGGACTAGCGGAGGGGCCTACGAGCAGTACTTC.

With respect to this clone: This same CDR3 is encoded by further DNA sequences in the sample. The rearrangement joins TRBV5-1 to TRBJ1-1; TRBD1 matches 7 bases. The V segment lost 5 bases and the J segment 5 bases; nucleotides outside the gene matches: 9. Per germline, CDR1 SGHRS and CDR2 YFSETQ. The CDR3 runs to 14 residues. In nucleotides, the CDR3 is TGCGCCAGCAGTTTAACAGGGGTGGGAACTGAAGCTTTCTTT. Translation gives CASSLTGVGTEAFF.

In its sample, this clone was seen once. At one of its ends the junction is not consistent with the germline gene, which may arise from a read error. The chain couples TRBV7-9 to TRBJ2-5, with unresolved D. Germline V gives CDR1 SEHNR, CDR2 FQNEAQ (reference sequence). The CDR3 sequence is 13 residues long. DNA for the CDR3: TGTTCCAGCAGCTTCCGACTGGAAGAGACCCAGTACTTC. Translated: CSSSFRLEETQYF. The variable domain in full, with the rest retrieved from reference TRBV7-9 and TRBJ2-5, is DTGVSQNPRHKITKRGQNVTFRCDPISEHNRLYWYRQTLGQGPEFLTYFQNEAQLEKSRLLSDRFSAERPKGSFSTLEIQRTEQGDSAMYLCSSSFRLEETQYFGPGTRLLVL.

J is TRBJ2-1 and V is TRBV5-4, with 12 bases fitting TRBD2. Germline CDR1 reads SGHNT; CDR2 reads YYREEE (reference sequence). Losses at the gene ends were 4 bases for V and 4 bases for J; bases not matched to a gene: 6. The CDR3 covers 16 residues. CDR3 residues: CASSPRTSGMYNEQFF. CDR3 nucleotides: TGTGCCAGCAGCCCAAGGACTAGCGGGATGTACAATGAGCAGTTCTTC.

This chain connects TRBV7-9 to TRBJ1-2; 12 nucleotides line up with TRBD1. The germline CDR1 and CDR2 sequences are SEHNR and FQNEAQ (reference sequence). This CDR3 contains 12 residues. V was pared by 3 bases and J by 13 bases, with 3 bases of the junction left unmatched. The CDR3 nucleotides read TGTGCCAGCAGCTTGGGACAGGGGGCCTCCACCTTC. Protein product: CASSLGQGASTF. Looking up the rest from reference TRBV7-9 and TRBJ1-2 gives the full variable domain: DTGVSQNPRHKITKRGQNVTFRCDPISEHNRLYWYRQTLGQGPEFLTYFQNEAQLEKSRLLSDRFSAERPKGSFSTLEIQRTEQGDSAMYLCASSLGQGASTFGSGTRLTVV.

This clone was detected a few times. This chain links TRBV7-7 with TRBJ2-5; D is undetermined. V was clipped by 1 base and J by 1 base, with 10 bases between them. The germline gives CDR1 SSHAT, CDR2 FNYEAQ (reference sequence). The CDR3 is made up of 15 amino acids. CDR3 in DNA: TGTGCCAGCAGCTTAGTCCACTCAGGCCAAGAGACCCAGTACTTC. Translating gives CASSLVHSGQETQYF.

The chain employs TRBV4-3 and TRBJ2-1; 7 nucleotides match TRBD1. CDR1 and CDR2 (germline): LGHNA, YSLEER. This CDR3 is 16 amino acids long. With 4 bases clipped from V and 0 bases from J, the junction kept 6 bases outside the gene matches. For the CDR3, the DNA is TGCGCCAGCAGCCCGTTTCAGGGGGTCTCCTACAATGAGCAGTTCTTC. It yields the protein CASSPFQGVSYNEQFF.

The V and J genes are TRBV5-3 and TRBJ1-5; 8 bases match TRBD1. TRBV5-3 qualifies as an ORF whose function is uncertain. CDR3 length: 16 residues. The ends lost 0 bases at V and 3 bases at J; junction bases unmatched: 5. As DNA, the CDR3 is TGTGCCAGAAGCTTGGGAGTGACAGGGGACAATCAGCCCCAGCATTTT. Residues: CARSLGVTGDNQPQHF.